This T cell receptor (beta chain) was observed in a study of blood T cell repertoires in COVID-19. The germline V and J ends were trimmed by 5 bases and 0 bases, with 18 bases remaining between them. This CDR3 contains 17 residues. The germline CDR1 and CDR2 sequences are LNHDA and SQIVND (reference sequence). Assay: immunoSEQ multiplex PCR; the TCRdb copy retains only in-frame clones and omits some. The top ten clones hold 10% to 13% of a sample with a few hundred thousand clones, about 86% of them seen once. Patients of the Seattle cohort, enrolled during active infection, were followed longitudinally.

Source material: peripheral blood. The genes are TRBV19 and TRBJ2-3; D is perhaps TRBD2 (7 bases). The clonotype comes from a woman in her forties or fifties with COVID-19, enrolled during active disease. The CDR3 DNA sequence: TGTGCCAGTAGTTTAGGGCCCGGGGGGCCTAGCACAGATACGCAGTATTTT. It translates to CASSLGPGGPSTDTQYF.